The 11 T cell receptor beta chains below all came from one sample that was sequenced in a study of Graves' ophthalmopathy and Graves' hyperthyroidism. Beta-chain TCR CDR3 regions were amplified from RNA transcripts. An initial RT-PCR round employing HTBI primers preceded a second-round multiplex PCR. Using its own MiXCR run on the multiplex PCR reads, TCRdb lists one record per CDR3 protein. The sample shows about 700,000 distinct CDR3 sequences, approximately 40% of them seen only once. The sample taken for sequencing was peripheral blood. Receptors originate from an adult man with Graves' ophthalmopathy.

This clonotype has just a few counts. This chain joins TRBV24-1 and TRBJ2-3, with 7 nucleotides matching TRBD2. Germline trimming cut 4 bases from V and 10 bases from J; bases unmatched to any gene: 4. Looked up from germline, CDR1 is KGHDR and CDR2 is SFDVKD. The CDR3 consists of 12 residues. CDR3 DNA sequence: TGTGCCACCAGTGAAGGCGGGAGCGCGCAGTATTTT. Encoded protein: CATSEGGSAQYF.

CDR3 nucleotides: TGTGCCAGCTGGGAGAGCTCTGCTGGAAACACCATATATTTT. Translating it yields CASWESSAGNTIYF. The J gene is TRBJ1-3, the V gene TRBV5-6; D unclear. The CDR3 consists of 14 residues. V was pared by 7 bases and J by 2 bases, with 13 bases between. Germline assignment: CDR1 SGHDT and CDR2 YYEEEE.

The CDR3: CASSVDRQPNEKLFF. The DNA of the CDR3 is TGTGCCAGCAGCGTAGATAGACAGCCTAATGAAAAACTGTTTTTT. The chain recombines TRBV9 with TRBJ1-4, with D perhaps TRBD1 (5 bases). Germline V gives CDR1 SGDLS, CDR2 YYNGEE. The V end lost 0 bases, the J end lost 3 bases, and 9 bases lay between the germline ends. This CDR3 contains 15 residues.

The chain couples TRBV4-1 to TRBJ2-7; maybe TRBD1 (5 bases). V was trimmed by 3 bases and J by 0 bases, leaving 9 bases between them. Per the germline V gene, CDR1 is MGHRA and CDR2 is YSYEKL. This CDR3 has 14 residues. CDR3 nucleotides: TGCGCCAGCAGCCACCTCGACAGCTCCTACGAGCAGTACTTC. It encodes CASSHLDSSYEQYF.

The V gene is TRBV11-1, the J gene TRBJ2-7; possibly TRBD1 or TRBD2 for D (5 bases each). The CDR3 covers 15 residues. Trimming cost V 7 bases and J 4 bases, with 20 bases left between them. Germline CDR1 SGHAT, CDR2 FQDESV (reference sequence). The CDR3 spells CASNPQRGAGYEQYF. The CDR3 region has the DNA TGTGCCAGCAACCCCCAGAGGGGTGCAGGGTACGAGCAGTACTTC.

V is TRBV2 and J is TRBJ2-7, with D unclear. CDR1 SNHLY and CDR2 FYNNEI come from the germline V gene. Between the trimmed V and J ends, which lost 0 bases and 9 bases, there was a span of 9 bases. The CDR3 covers 12 residues. CDR3 nucleotides: TGTGCCAGCAGTGAAGCGCTTTTGGGGCAGTACTTC. It codes for CASSEALLGQYF.

The chain links TRBV19 to TRBJ1-1; D may be TRBD1 (6 bases). The CDR3 has 10 residues. Germline CDR1 LNHDA, CDR2 SQIVND (reference sequence). Trimming left V 8 bases short and J 8 bases short, with 9 bases between. The chain's CDR3 is CASYGQEAFF. In nucleotides, the CDR3 is TGTGCCAGTTATGGACAGGAAGCTTTCTTT.

This clonotype was seen only a few times. V and J are TRBV7-9 and TRBJ1-2, with TRBD1 as a possible D gene (5 bases). The CDR3 consists of 12 residues. The V end lost 8 bases, the J end lost 2 bases, and 9 bases lay between the germline ends. Germline V gene lookup returns CDR1 SEHNR and CDR2 FQNEAQ (reference sequence). CDR3 nucleotide sequence: TGTGCCAGCGAACGACAGAACTATGGCTACACCTTC. This sequence encodes CASERQNYGYTF.

This clonotype has more than one count but fewer than ten. This chain joins TRBV7-9 and TRBJ2-7; perhaps TRBD1 as D (5 bases). The CDR3 has 13 amino acids. V lost 4 bases to trimming and J lost 5 bases, with 12 bases between them. Looked up from germline, CDR1 is SEHNR and CDR2 is FQNEAQ (reference sequence). CDR3 loop: CASSSTVLDEQYF. In nucleotides, the CDR3 is TGTGCCAGCAGCTCGACAGTTTTGGACGAGCAGTACTTC.

The chain couples TRBV15 to TRBJ1-2; 7 bases line up with TRBD1. After removal of 3 bases from V and 8 bases from J, the junction contained 6 bases not matched to a gene. This CDR3 has 13 residues. From germline, CDR1 is LNHNV and CDR2 YYDKDF (reference sequence). The CDR3 DNA is TGTGCCACCAGCAGTCTGACAGGGCTCGGCTACACCTTC. This encodes CATSSLTGLGYTF.

This clonotype was seen a few times. The chain joins TRBV29-1 to TRBJ2-3; 8 bases are a match to TRBD2. The CDR3 loop spans 13 amino acids. Germline CDR1 is SQVTM and CDR2 is ANQGSEA. With V trimmed by 6 bases and J by 0 bases, 2 bases remained unmatched. The CDR3 region has the DNA TGCAGCGTGGGACTAGGCAGCACAGATACGCAGTATTTT. This translates into CSVGLGSTDTQYF.